What follows describes a single T cell receptor (beta chain). Its antigen is as yet unknown. A multiplex PCR was run with 60 Vbeta primers and 13 Jbeta primers. In the study's own analysis: A follow-up analysis tallied tens of millions of unique TCR beta chains, roughly 11 million shared. The repertoire was sequenced with immunoSEQ multiplex PCR; TCRdb's copy has only in-frame clones and lacks some. For V, J and clone size, that table is used; D and trimming come from the DNA. The repertoire holds roughly 150,000 clones, 75% to 80% seen once, with around 0.7% in the top ten. The sample comes from a study of cytomegalovirus exposure and HLA in healthy donors. Study-level findings and limits: Excluded: some indistinguishable V segments such as TRBV6-2 and TRBV6-3. In an earlier analysis, productive rearrangement rates for most beta V segments clustered near 87% or 30%. There were about 160 TCR beta chains listed as cytomegalovirus-associated.

Trimming left V 2 bases short and J 6 bases short, with 17 bases between. The V gene's germline CDR1 is SGDLS and CDR2 YYNGEE. This CDR3 has 15 amino acids. Sequencing was done on a sample of PBMCs. The chain uses TRBV9 and TRBJ1-1; D may be TRBD1 (5 bases). This sequence originates from a male donor in good health and CMV-seronegative. The CDR3 spells CASSVRGIAGAEAFF. CDR3 nucleotides: TGTGCCAGCAGCGTCCGGGGGATAGCGGGCGCTGAAGCTTTCTTT.